This TCR beta chain was found in a study of T cell changes during pregnancy in multiple sclerosis. Germline CDR1 is LNHDA and CDR2 is SQIVND (reference sequence). The CDR3 is 14 amino acids. V was cut by 7 bases and J by 3 bases, with 12 bases left in between. Produced via immunoSEQ multiplex PCR; TCRdb's table is partial and in-frame only. This table holds some 64,000 clones, about 90% found once. The starting material was peripheral blood, obtained in the second trimester of pregnancy. This sequence joins TRBV19 and TRBJ2-2; D may be TRBD1 (7 bases). This sequence originates from a female donor in good health, enrolled as a control in a pregnancy study. CDR3 sequence: CASKGRGDTGELFF. The CDR3 DNA sequence: TGTGCCAGTAAAGGCAGGGGGGACACCGGGGAGCTGTTTTTT.